What follows are 12 T cell receptor beta chains derived from one specimen sequenced in a study of cytomegalovirus exposure and HLA in healthy donors. Primers for the PCR totalled 60 Vbeta and 13 Jbeta. This table comes from immunoSEQ multiplex PCR, and its TCRdb copy is limited to in-frame clones, with some not included. The data show some 63,000 clones, about four fifths seen once. Sample: PBMCs. Receptors originate from a woman in her 40s in good health and CMV-seronegative.

CDR3 nucleotide sequence: TGTGCCAGCAGCTTGACAGGGGGCTATCAGAATGAGCAGTTCTTC. Amino acids: CASSLTGGYQNEQFF. This chain uses TRBV5-6 with TRBJ2-1; 9 nucleotides match TRBD1. Trimming cost V 1 base and J 7 bases; bases outside gene matches: 6. This CDR3 region has 15 residues. Germline loops: CDR1 SGHDT, CDR2 YYEEEE.

V and J are TRBV27 and TRBJ1-2; a possible D gene is TRBD1 (6 bases). This CDR3 is 14 amino acids long. V was shortened by 8 bases and J by 7 bases, with 20 bases between the two germline ends. Germline V CDR1 and CDR2: MNHEY, SMNVEV (reference sequence). In DNA, the CDR3 is TGTGCCAGCGGGTCAGGGGTGGCGTGGGTTGGCTACACCTTC. It yields the protein CASGSGVAWVGYTF.

This rearrangement joins TRBV7-2 to TRBJ2-1; the D gene is possibly TRBD1 (6 bases). Germline values: CDR1 SGHTA, CDR2 FQGNSA. Trimming cost V 2 bases and J 6 bases, with 8 bases left between them. The CDR3 covers 13 residues. CDR3 sequence (DNA): TGTGCCAGCAGCTTAAAACAGGGCAATGAGCAGTTCTTC. The encoded protein is CASSLKQGNEQFF. Filled out from reference TRBV7-2 and TRBJ2-1, the complete variable domain reads GAGVSQSPSNKVTEKGKDVELRCDPISGHTALYWYRQSLGQGLEFLIYFQGNSAPDKSGLPSDRFSAERTGGSVSTLTIQRTQQEDSAVYLCASSLKQGNEQFFGPGTRLTVL.

The J gene is TRBJ2-7, the V gene TRBV5-6; a weak D match, TRBD2 (5 bases). Germline V gene lookup returns CDR1 SGHDT and CDR2 YYEEEE. V lost 2 bases and J lost 3, with 6 bases in between. The CDR3 length is 12 residues. The CDR3: CASSFSVYEQYF. DNA of the CDR3: TGTGCCAGCAGCTTTAGCGTCTACGAGCAGTACTTC.

The chain employs TRBV7-9 and TRBJ1-5, with D unclear. The CDR3 loop spans 14 amino acids. Trimming left V 7 bases short and J 3 bases short, with 13 bases between. The germline V gene encodes CDR1 SEHNR and CDR2 FQNEAQ (reference sequence). The CDR3, as DNA: TGTGCCAGCACCTCCCTGGGAGCCAATCAGCCCCAGCATTTT. Translated, it gives CASTSLGANQPQHF.

This chain uses TRBV2 with TRBJ2-1; 7 nucleotides line up with TRBD1. With 3 bases clipped from V and 4 bases from J, the junction kept 6 bases outside the gene matches. Germline CDR1 SNHLY, CDR2 FYNNEI. This CDR3 spans 15 amino acids. CDR3 loop: CASSDGPGQYNEQFF. Here the CDR3 DNA reads TGTGCCAGCAGTGACGGCCCGGGACAGTACAATGAGCAGTTCTTC.

V and J are TRBV25-1 and TRBJ2-7; D is ambiguous. This CDR3 has 14 residues. Germline CDR1 and CDR2: MGHDK and SYGVNS. V was clipped by 1 base and J by 0 bases, with 7 bases between them. CDR3 in amino acids: CASSESGTSYEQYF. For the CDR3, the DNA is TGTGCCAGCAGTGAATCTGGCACCTCCTACGAGCAGTACTTC.

The chain carries TRBV7-9 and TRBJ2-7; 10 nucleotides agree with TRBD2. The CDR3 consists of 15 residues. With 4 bases clipped from V and 4 bases from J, the junction kept 7 bases outside the gene matches. From germline, CDR1 is SEHNR and CDR2 FQNEAQ (reference sequence). CDR3 region: CASSSWTSGRYEQYF. The CDR3 DNA sequence: TGTGCCAGCAGCTCCTGGACTAGCGGACGTTACGAGCAGTACTTC.

The chain's CDR3 is CSDGTTYNEQFF. CDR3 bases: TGCAGCGACGGGACTACCTACAATGAGCAGTTCTTC. The chain employs TRBV29-1 and TRBJ2-1; 7 positions agree with TRBD2. The J segment lost 2 bases and the V segment lost 7 bases, leaving 2 bases of the junction unmatched. The CDR3 spans 12 residues. CDR1 and CDR2 (germline): SQVTM, ANQGSEA.

This chain joins TRBV9 and TRBJ1-3, with a tentative D call TRBD1 (6 bases). The germline gives CDR1 SGDLS, CDR2 YYNGEE. V was shortened by 0 bases and J by 4 bases, with 14 bases between the two germline ends. The CDR3 runs to 16 residues. For the CDR3, the DNA is TGTGCCAGCAGCGTAGGATTGGGGGCGTGGGGAAACACCATATATTTT. Its translation is CASSVGLGAWGNTIYF.

The chain uses TRBV5-1 and TRBJ2-2; TRBD1 matches at 7 bases. With 3 bases clipped from V and 7 bases from J, the junction kept 12 bases outside the gene matches. From germline, CDR1 is SGHRS and CDR2 YFSETQ. The CDR3 has 16 residues. CDR3 loop: CASSSLTGTSGGELFF. In DNA, the CDR3 is TGCGCCAGCAGCTCACTGACAGGGACCTCAGGCGGGGAGCTGTTTTTT.

The chain recombines TRBV7-8 with TRBJ2-7, with D perhaps matching TRBD2 (5 bases). Trimming stripped 5 bases from V and 5 bases from J, with 28 bases between. Germline values: CDR1 SGHVS, CDR2 FQNEAQ. The CDR3 has 18 residues. CDR3 sequence: CASSAHTRVTGGSNEQYF. The CDR3 DNA follows: TGTGCCAGCAGCGCACATACGAGGGTGACGGGTGGTAGCAACGAGCAGTACTTC.